The clone carrying this T cell receptor (beta chain) appeared once. Libraries were prepared by immunoSEQ multiplex PCR; TCRdb keeps only in-frame clonotypes and omits some of them. The sample includes 150,000 to 200,000 clones, around 94% of them seen just once. The sample is drawn from a study of T cell responses to AZD1222 COVID-19 vaccine. This CDR3 is 15 amino acids long. V gave up 3 bases and J gave up 2 bases; unmatched junction bases: 2. Germline V gene data show CDR1 as SGDLS and CDR2 as YYNGEE. Material: peripheral blood, obtained on day 0 of AZD1222 vaccination. The receptor comes from an adult in good health. This chain connects TRBV9 to TRBJ2-1; TRBD2 matches 10 bases. The CDR3 nucleotides read TGTGCCAGCAGCGGAACTAGCGGGACCTACAATGAGCAGTTCTTC. Translation gives CASSGTSGTYNEQFF. Combining the CDR3 with reference TRBV9 and TRBJ2-1 gives the whole variable domain DSGVTQTPKHLITATGQRVTLRCSPRSGDLSVYWYQQSLDQGLQFLIQYYNGEERAKGNILERFSAQQFPDLHSELNLSSLELGDSALYFCASSGTSGTYNEQFFGPGTRLTVL.